This T cell receptor beta chain was documented in a study of blood T cell repertoires in COVID-19. Background on the study: The cDNA or gDNA used as material had been derived from T cells, B-cell-depleted T cells, or PBMCs.

TCRdb keeps only in-frame clones here, not all; method: immunoSEQ multiplex PCR. The sample has 330,000 or so clones, around 87% seen once. The CDR3 sequence is 15 residues long. J was trimmed by 8 bases and V by 4 bases; bases with no gene match: 9. Germline CDR1 is SGHAT and CDR2 is FQNNGV. This clonotype was obtained from a man in his forties or fifties in a cohort exposed to, infected with or recovered from COVID-19 (not recorded which). The material sequenced was PBMCs or T cells enriched from blood (not recorded which). The genes are TRBV11-2 and TRBJ1-4, with 8 bases aligning to TRBD1. In DNA, the CDR3 is TGTGCCAGCAGCTCAGACAGGGGTAGGCCAGAAAAACTGTTTTTT. Its protein product is CASSSDRGRPEKLFF.